This TCR beta chain was recorded in a study of T cell responses to AZD1222 COVID-19 vaccine. The CDR3 spans 15 residues. The germline gives CDR1 SGHAT, CDR2 FQNNGV. The V segment lost 1 base and the J segment 8 bases; nucleotides outside the gene matches: 2. The method was immunoSEQ multiplex PCR; TCRdb's version includes in-frame clones alone and lacks a portion of them. The profile shows 110,000 or so clones, about 81% of them singletons. The rearrangement joins TRBV11-2 to TRBJ1-6, with 10 bases that match TRBD1. The receptor comes from an adult in good health. The input for sequencing was peripheral blood, taken on day 0 of AZD1222 vaccination. The CDR3 sequence: CASSLVGTGDSPLHF. In nucleotides, the CDR3 is TGTGCCAGCAGCTTAGTAGGGACAGGGGATTCACCCCTCCACTTT.